The next 8 T cell receptor beta chains were all read from a single sample in a study of blood T cell repertoires in COVID-19. TCRdb's table, derived via immunoSEQ multiplex PCR, lists solely in-frame clones and lacks some. The data show about 160,000 clones, with roughly 82% seen just once and 6.5% to 9% held by the top ten. What was sequenced was peripheral blood. The receptors originated from a woman aged 40-49 years with COVID-19, enrolled during active disease.

The chain recombines TRBV28 with TRBJ1-4; TRBD1 aligns across 7 bases. CDR1 and CDR2 from the germline V gene are MDHEN and SYDVKM. This CDR3 contains 16 residues. Germline trimming cut 5 bases from V and 4 bases from J; bases unmatched to any gene: 10. The CDR3 nucleotides are TGTGCCAGCAGTCGGGCACAGGGGAGGATTAATGAAAAACTGTTTTTT. Translated, it gives CASSRAQGRINEKLFF.

The chain is built from TRBV27 and TRBJ2-1; 7 nucleotides match TRBD2. J gave up 4 bases and V 1 base, and 4 bases lay outside the gene matches. The length of the CDR3 is 15 residues. The germline CDR1 and CDR2 sequences are MNHEY and SMNVEV (reference sequence). The CDR3 DNA sequence: TGTGCCAGCAGTTTATTGCGGGAGACTTACAATGAGCAGTTCTTC. This translates into CASSLLRETYNEQFF.

V and J are TRBV30 and TRBJ2-3; tentatively, D is TRBD1 (5 bases). This CDR3 is built from 14 residues. Germline V gene sequence: CDR1 GTSNPN, CDR2 SVGIG (reference sequence). Trimming cost V 0 bases and J 5 bases, with 12 bases left between them. CDR3 DNA: TGTGCCTGGAGTGTCAGCAGGGCCCGAGATACGCAGTATTTT. Translation: CAWSVSRARDTQYF.

In DNA form, the CDR3 reads TGTGCCTGGAGACAGGAGCCCTCGGTGCGCACCATATATTTT. This gives the protein CAWRQEPSVRTIYF. The chain uses TRBV30 and TRBJ1-3; possibly TRBD1 for D (5 bases). Trimming removed 3 bases at V and 9 bases at J, with 18 bases between. Per the germline V gene, CDR1 is GTSNPN and CDR2 is SVGIG (reference sequence). The length of the CDR3 is 14 residues.

The V and J genes are TRBV6-2 or TRBV6-3 and TRBJ1-2; 9 nucleotides agree with TRBD1. Trimming at V came to 5 bases and at J to 2 bases, leaving 9 bases not matched to a gene. Per germline, CDR1 MNHEY and CDR2 SVGEGT. The CDR3 covers 16 residues. CDR3 sequence: CASSLLTGGINYGYTF. The CDR3 DNA is TGTGCCAGCAGTCTACTGACAGGGGGTATAAACTATGGCTACACCTTC.

This sequence joins TRBV5-4 and TRBJ1-1, with 9 bases lining up with TRBD1. This CDR3 comprises 15 residues. Germline lookup yields CDR1 SGHNT and CDR2 YYREEE (reference sequence). V lost 1 base and J lost 7; bases outside the gene matches: 8. The CDR3 nucleotides read TGTGCCAGCAGCTTGACAGGGGGCGCGTACGGTGAAGCTTTCTTT. As protein: CASSLTGGAYGEAFF.

The V and J genes are TRBV28 and TRBJ2-1, with TRBD1 matching over 7 bases. In germline, CDR1 is MDHEN, CDR2 SYDVKM. V trimming: 4 bases; J trimming: 9 bases; junction bases outside the gene matches: 3. The CDR3 contains 12 residues. CDR3 sequence reads: CASSSTGSEQFF. The CDR3 DNA reads TGTGCCAGCAGTTCGACAGGGTCTGAGCAGTTCTTC.

This sequence joins TRBV27 and TRBJ2-3; D uncertain. Trimming pared 3 bases from V and 5 bases from J, leaving 12 bases between. CDR1 is MNHEY and CDR2 is SMNVEV in the germline V gene (reference sequence). The CDR3 has 14 amino acids. The CDR3 protein is CASSFRLPKDTQYF. The CDR3 DNA reads TGTGCCAGCAGTTTTAGACTCCCTAAAGATACGCAGTATTTT.